This is a list of T cell receptor beta chains from one sample in a study of blood T cell repertoires in COVID-19. The repertoire was sequenced with immunoSEQ multiplex PCR; TCRdb's copy has only in-frame clones and lacks some. The sample includes 130,000 to 150,000 clones, 75% to 85% of them seen just once. Sequencing was carried out using peripheral blood. Every receptor here comes from a human donor with acute or convalescent COVID-19. The donor label of this sample is uncertain. Both conserved end residues are part of each CDR3. A D gene is named only where the DNA matches it firmly. For some rows the clone size is stated as once, few or many, or as a class when expanded; others skip it.

CASSLAGGGTEAFF TGTGCCAGCAGCTTAGCTGGCGGCGGAACTGAAGCTTTCTTT TRBV11-2 - TRBJ1-1 -
CASSLGQGDNEQFF TGTGCCAGCAGCTTAGGACAGGGGGACAATGAGCAGTTCTTC TRBV11-2 - TRBJ2-1 TRBD1
CASSPERGGAYGYTF TGTGCCAGCAGCCCAGAGAGGGGGGGAGCCTATGGCTACACCTTC TRBV7-2 - TRBJ1-2 -
CASSLSPGLNTEAFF TGCGCCAGCAGCTTGAGTCCCGGGTTGAACACTGAAGCTTTCTTT TRBV5-1 - TRBJ1-1 -
CASSPDRSNTEAFF TGTGCCAGCAGTCCTGACAGGTCGAACACTGAAGCTTTCTTT TRBV27 - TRBJ1-1 -
CASSFLATDEQYF TGTGCCAGCAGTTTCCTAGCGACCGACGAGCAGTACTTC TRBV12-3/TRBV12-4 - TRBJ2-7 -
CASSYSDRGDTEAFF TGTGCCAGCAGTTACTCGGACAGGGGTGACACTGAAGCTTTCTTT TRBV6-5 once TRBJ1-1 TRBD1
CARSGGTSGGAGTGELFF TGTGCCCGCAGCGGCGGAACTAGCGGGGGGGCGGGCACCGGGGAGCTGTTTTTT TRBV5-4 once TRBJ2-2 TRBD2
CASSQVTGATRDTQYF TGCGCCAGCAGCCAAGTAACAGGGGCGACCCGTGATACGCAGTATTTT TRBV4-1 - TRBJ2-3 TRBD1
CSVDSGEGGNTIYF TGCAGCGTTGATTCAGGGGAAGGGGGAAACACCATATATTTT TRBV29-1 few TRBJ1-3 -
CASSPGQGHGYTF TGTGCCAGCTCACCAGGACAGGGTCATGGCTACACCTTC TRBV18 - TRBJ1-2 TRBD1
CASSVAGGSTGELFF TGTGCTAGCAGCGTGGCAGGGGGAAGCACCGGGGAGCTGTTTTTT TRBV9 - TRBJ2-2 TRBD1
CASSPGTAQFF TGTGCCAGCTCGCCCGGGACAGCTCAGTTCTTC TRBV18 - TRBJ2-1 TRBD1
CASSPPGQGADTQYF TGTGCCAGCAGCCCCCCGGGACAGGGGGCAGATACGCAGTATTTT TRBV4-2 - TRBJ2-3 TRBD1
CASSAGGLAYTDTQYF TGTGCCAGCAGCGCCGGGGGACTAGCCTACACAGATACGCAGTATTTT TRBV9 - TRBJ2-3 TRBD2
CASSLEGQNTEAFF TGTGCCAGCAGCTTGGAGGGGCAGAACACTGAAGCTTTCTTT TRBV13 - TRBJ1-1 -
CAAGGYNQPQHF TGTGCCGCGGGGGGCTACAATCAGCCCCAGCATTTT TRBV6-5 - TRBJ1-5 -
CASSQSRIAGDLKNIQYF TGCGCCAGCAGTCAATCGAGAATAGCGGGGGACCTAAAAAACATTCAGTACTTC TRBV23-1 - TRBJ2-4 TRBD2
CASSYGGNGGGETQYF TGTGCCAGCAGTTACGGGGGTAACGGGGGTGGGGAGACCCAGTACTTC TRBV6-5 - TRBJ2-5 -
CASSLYDSDYGYTF TGTGCCAGCTCACTATACGACAGTGACTATGGCTACACCTTC TRBV18 once TRBJ1-2 -
CASSPTAGTGEEAFF TGTGCCAGCAGCCCGACGGCCGGGACAGGGGAGGAAGCTTTCTTT TRBV9 - TRBJ1-1 TRBD1
CASSPAADLWLTF TGTGCCAGCAGTCCCGCGGCTGACCTATGGCTTACCTTC TRBV6-4 few TRBJ1-2 -
CASSEGLTGTEAFF TGTGCCAGTAGTGAGGGACTCACGGGCACTGAAGCTTTCTTT TRBV19 once TRBJ1-1 -
CASSLSTTGANVLTF TGCGCCAGCAGCTTGTCCACTACTGGGGCCAACGTCCTGACTTTC TRBV5-1 - TRBJ2-6 -
CSVEGSELLAYGYTF TGCAGCGTTGAAGGTTCGGAGTTATTGGCCTATGGCTACACCTTC TRBV29-1 - TRBJ1-2 -
CASRLPYRPGGTEAFF TGTGCAAGTCGCTTACCCTACAGACCCGGGGGGACTGAAGCTTTCTTT TRBV12-2 - TRBJ1-1 -
CATSDRDRGAGAFF TGTGCCACCAGTGACCGGGACAGGGGCGCTGGAGCTTTCTTT TRBV24-1 - TRBJ1-1 TRBD1
CASGLAGTGELFF TGCGCCAGCGGACTAGCGGGGACCGGGGAGCTGTTTTTT TRBV5-1 - TRBJ2-2 TRBD2
CASSSQGKGYEQYF TGTGCCAGCAGCTCACAGGGGAAGGGCTACGAGCAGTACTTC TRBV7-2 - TRBJ2-7 TRBD1
CASSQDLSNQPQHF TGTGCCAGCAGCCAAGATCTGAGCAATCAGCCCCAGCATTTT TRBV3-1/TRBV3-2 - TRBJ1-5 -
CASSLSQGVRYGYTF TGTGCCAGCAGCTTGAGTCAGGGGGTTAGGTATGGCTACACCTTC TRBV5-4 - TRBJ1-2 TRBD1
CASSLSGVENQPQHF TGCGCCAGCAGCTTAAGCGGGGTTGAAAATCAGCCCCAGCATTTT TRBV5-1 - TRBJ1-5 -
CASSEGFRPSGTNEKLFF TGTGCCAGCAGTGAAGGGTTTAGACCTTCCGGGACTAATGAAAAACTGTTTTTT TRBV2 - TRBJ1-4 -
CASSVGAIQGTDTQYF TGTGCCAGCAGCGTAGGAGCGATTCAGGGTACAGATACGCAGTATTTT TRBV9 - TRBJ2-3 -
CASSRTRQENYGYTF TGCGCCAGCAGCCGGACGAGACAGGAGAACTATGGCTACACCTTC TRBV5-1 few TRBJ1-2 -
CASSLVGLRSHNEQFF TGTGCCAGCAGCTTAGTTGGTTTGAGGTCGCACAATGAGCAGTTCTTC TRBV7-9 - TRBJ2-1 -
CASSHLGTGTHTGELFF TGTGCCAGCAGCCACTTGGGGACAGGGACCCACACCGGGGAGCTGTTTTTT TRBV14 - TRBJ2-2 TRBD1
CASSAGSTRAGNTIYF TGTGCCAGCAGTGCGGGATCCACCCGGGCGGGAAACACCATATATTTT TRBV7-2 - TRBJ1-3 -
CASKYRALADNEQFF TGTGCCAGCAAATACAGGGCGCTTGCGGACAATGAGCAGTTCTTC TRBV2 - TRBJ2-1 -
CASSSPRDTQYF TGTGCCAGCAGCTCTCCCAGAGATACGCAGTATTTT TRBV11-2 once TRBJ2-3 -
CASSHPAGGPANYGYTF TGCGCCAGCAGCCACCCCGCGGGGGGCCCAGCTAACTATGGCTACACCTTC TRBV4-1 - TRBJ1-2 -
CASSGGTSSYEQYF TGTGCCAGCAGCGGCGGGACGTCCTCCTACGAGCAGTACTTC TRBV5-4 - TRBJ2-7 -
CASSPTPADTEAFF TGTGCCAGCAGCCCGACTCCGGCGGACACTGAAGCTTTCTTT TRBV5-4 once TRBJ1-1 -
CASNPGTDYNSPLHF TGTGCCAGCAACCCAGGGACAGACTATAATTCACCCCTCCACTTT TRBV6-2/TRBV6-3 - TRBJ1-6 TRBD1
CAISEGSGSSGNTIYF TGTGCCATCAGTGAAGGGTCGGGGAGCTCTGGAAACACCATATATTTT TRBV10-3 - TRBJ1-3 -
CASGGGLFSGANVLTF TGTGCCAGCGGTGGCGGCCTGTTCTCTGGGGCCAACGTCCTGACTTTC TRBV2 - TRBJ2-6 -
CASSLNPRGGTEETQYF TGTGCCAGCAGCTTAAACCCTCGGGGGGGCACTGAAGAGACCCAGTACTTC TRBV11-3 - TRBJ2-5 TRBD2
CASSFTGFSGNTIYF TGTGCCAGCAGCTTCACAGGGTTCTCTGGAAACACCATATATTTT TRBV7-8 - TRBJ1-3 -
CASSYRGSHNSPLHF TGCGCCAGCAGCTACCGCGGCAGTCATAATTCACCCCTCCACTTT TRBV4-1 - TRBJ1-6 -
CASSFKEPTNEKLFF TGTGCCAGCAGTTTCAAGGAGCCAACTAATGAAAAACTGTTTTTT TRBV6-5 - TRBJ1-4 -
CASTDLGRGSTYEKLFF TGCGCCAGCACCGACTTAGGAAGAGGGAGTACCTATGAAAAACTGTTTTTT TRBV4-1 - TRBJ1-4 -
CASRNRQGGYEQYF TGTGCCAGCAGAAATAGACAGGGGGGATACGAGCAGTACTTC TRBV2 - TRBJ2-7 TRBD1
CASSLQGDYGYTF TGTGCCAGCAGCCTACAGGGAGACTATGGCTACACCTTC TRBV7-9 - TRBJ1-2 -
CASSDTPRSGANVLTF TGTGCCAGCAGTGATACCCCCAGGTCTGGGGCCAACGTCCTGACTTTC TRBV25-1 - TRBJ2-6 -
CASSLTGTGWNQPQHF TGTGCCAGCAGCTTAACTGGGACAGGTTGGAATCAGCCCCAGCATTTT TRBV13 - TRBJ1-5 TRBD1
CASKRAGGGSPLHF TGTGCCAGCAAAAGGGCAGGGGGAGGATCACCCCTCCACTTT TRBV6-5 - TRBJ1-6 TRBD1
CASSLWAGFGSGSPLHF TGTGCCAGCAGCCTCTGGGCCGGTTTTGGCTCCGGATCACCCCTCCACTTT TRBV3-1/TRBV3-2 - TRBJ1-6 -
CAISETGMNTEAFF TGTGCCATCAGTGAGACGGGGATGAACACTGAAGCTTTCTTT TRBV10-3 - TRBJ1-1 -